This entry features one T cell receptor (beta chain) sequence. Its target is unknown. In the source study's methods: Junction-only immunoSEQ data arrived without quality scores, meaning filtering differed. Only in-frame clones appear in the TCRdb table, and some are missing; sequencing was by immunoSEQ multiplex PCR. V and J calls plus clone size are reproduced from that table; the DNA served to infer D and trimming. In the table there are 2.3 million or so clones, more than 80% of which are singletons. This record belongs to a study of shared clonotypes between healthy human individuals. General study points: Shared clonotypes: about 5% naive CD4, about 4% naive CD8, 2.3% memory CD4, about 0.4% memory CD8. Expectations were that clonotype sharing among donors would be affected by sequencing depth.

The V gene's germline CDR1 is SQVTM and CDR2 ANQGSEA. The CDR3 totals 13 residues. Sequencing used naive CD4+ T cells from PBMCs. Subset denoted: CD45RA+ positively selected. The receptor was derived from a man aged 18 to 35 in good health. Some clones in this sample may be carry-over from other donors' samples. The rearrangement links TRBV29-1 to TRBJ1-1; D not certain. The CDR3 here is CRAELGMNTEAFF. Written as DNA, the CDR3 is TGCAGGGCTGAACTGGGGATGAACACTGAAGCTTTCTTT.